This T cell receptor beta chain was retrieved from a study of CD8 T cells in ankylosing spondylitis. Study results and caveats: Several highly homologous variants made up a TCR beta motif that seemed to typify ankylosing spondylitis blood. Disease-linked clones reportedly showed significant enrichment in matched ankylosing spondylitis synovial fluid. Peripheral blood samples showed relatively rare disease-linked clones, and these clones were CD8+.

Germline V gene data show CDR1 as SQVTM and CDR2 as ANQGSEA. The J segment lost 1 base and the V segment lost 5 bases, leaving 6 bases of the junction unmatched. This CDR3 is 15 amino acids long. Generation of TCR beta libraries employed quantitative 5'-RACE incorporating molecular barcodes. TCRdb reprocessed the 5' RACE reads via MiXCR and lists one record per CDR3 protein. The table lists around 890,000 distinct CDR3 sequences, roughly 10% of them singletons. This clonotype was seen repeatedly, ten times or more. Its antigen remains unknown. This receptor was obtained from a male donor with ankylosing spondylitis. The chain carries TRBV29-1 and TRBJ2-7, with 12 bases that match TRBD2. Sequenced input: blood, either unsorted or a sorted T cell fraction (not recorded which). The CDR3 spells CSVKGLAGISYEQYF. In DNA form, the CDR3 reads TGCAGCGTTAAGGGACTAGCGGGTATATCCTACGAGCAGTACTTC.